The rows below give T cell receptor beta chains drawn from one sample of a study of regulatory T cells in long-lasting Graves disease. TCRdb re-called the multiplex PCR reads with MiXCR, one entry per CDR3 protein. This table holds 350,000 to 400,000 distinct CDR3 sequences, roughly a sixth found once. The input for sequencing was peripheral blood mononuclear cells (PBMCs), taken at new diagnosis, from a patient treated with antithyroid drugs. These receptors all come from a female donor with Graves disease. Each CDR3 is given with its conserved first and last residue. D genes are given only for firm matches. A row's size may be missing; if present it is once, few, many or a size class.

v_call	clone_size	j_call	d_call	cdr3_nt	cdr3_aa
TRBV7-2	few	TRBJ2-5	NA	TGTGCCAGCAGCCCCCTCTCCGCGCAGGGATCGGAGACCCAGTACTTC	CASSPLSAQGSETQYF
TRBV7-6	NA	TRBJ2-1	TRBD2	TGTGCCAGCAGCTTAGGAGTAACCCAAGGGCGGGGGTCCTCCTACAATGAGCAGTTCTTC	CASSLGVTQGRGSSYNEQFF
TRBV20-1	many	TRBJ2-5	NA	TGCAGTTCAGAGCACCAAGAGACCCAGTACTTC	CSSEHQETQYF
TRBV7-8	many	TRBJ2-3	NA	TGTGCCAGCAGCCCAGGCCCAGGCACAGATACGCAGTATTTT	CASSPGPGTDTQYF
TRBV19	few	TRBJ2-7	NA	TGTGCCACGTCAGGAGGGAGGACCTACGAGCAGTACTTC	CATSGGRTYEQYF
TRBV11-2	many	TRBJ2-1	TRBD2	TGTGCCAGCAGGCCCTCTAGCGGGAGGATTGGTGAGCAGTTCTTC	CASRPSSGRIGEQFF
TRBV7-2	many	TRBJ1-2	NA	TGTGCCAGCAGCTTAGCGGCCAGGGGCGGCGATGGCTACACCTTC	CASSLAARGGDGYTF
TRBV19	NA	TRBJ1-5	NA	TGTGCCAGTAGTAGCGAGACAGATAGCAATCAGCCCCAGCATTTT	CASSSETDSNQPQHF
TRBV19	NA	TRBJ2-7	NA	TGTGCCAGTAGTCCGGACTCCATAGGTTACGAGCAGTACTTC	CASSPDSIGYEQYF
TRBV29-1	NA	TRBJ1-2	NA	TGCAGCGTTGGGGGGGTCGGTAAGGGCTACACCTTC	CSVGGVGKGYTF
TRBV12-3/TRBV12-4	many	TRBJ1-5	NA	TGTGCCAGCAGTTTGAAGGGCAACAATCAGCCCCAGCATTTT	CASSLKGNNQPQHF
TRBV7-9	NA	TRBJ1-2	NA	TGTGCCAGCAGCTTAAATTTGGCCTATGGCTACACCTTC	CASSLNLAYGYTF
TRBV6-2/TRBV6-3	many	TRBJ1-5	TRBD1	TGTGCCAGCAGCGGGACAGGGGGTTATCAGCCCCAGCATTTT	CASSGTGGYQPQHF